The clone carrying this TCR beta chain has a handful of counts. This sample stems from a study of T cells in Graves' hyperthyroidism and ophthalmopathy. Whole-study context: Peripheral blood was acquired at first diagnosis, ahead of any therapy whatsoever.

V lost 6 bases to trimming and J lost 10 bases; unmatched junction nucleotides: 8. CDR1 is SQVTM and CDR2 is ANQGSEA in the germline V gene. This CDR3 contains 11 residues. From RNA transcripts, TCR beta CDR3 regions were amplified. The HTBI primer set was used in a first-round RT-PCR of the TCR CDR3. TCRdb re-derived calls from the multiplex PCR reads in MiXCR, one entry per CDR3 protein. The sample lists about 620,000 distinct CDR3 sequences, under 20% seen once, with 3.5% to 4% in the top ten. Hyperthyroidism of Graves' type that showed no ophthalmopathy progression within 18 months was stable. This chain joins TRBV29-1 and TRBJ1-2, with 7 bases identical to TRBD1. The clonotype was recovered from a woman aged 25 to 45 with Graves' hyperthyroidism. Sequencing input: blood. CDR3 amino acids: CSVDRAQIYTF. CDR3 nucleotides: TGCAGCGTCGACAGGGCCCAGATCTACACCTTC.